These 32 T cell receptor beta chains were sequenced from one sample in a study of OX40 agonist ivuxolimab in advanced cancers. Libraries were prepared by immunoSEQ multiplex PCR; TCRdb keeps only in-frame clonotypes and omits some of them. This table holds about 20,000 clones, around 86% found once. Source: CD4+ or CD8+ T cells sorted from blood, taken in a trial of the OX40 agonist ivuxolimab. Receptors were obtained from an adult with an advanced solid tumor such as melanoma, head and neck, liver or kidney cancer.

CDR3 protein: CASSLGRTLVPLHF. The CDR3, as DNA: TGTGCCAGCAGCTTAGGACGGACCCTCGTACCCCTCCACTTT. The V gene is TRBV7-2, the J gene TRBJ1-6; no firm D call. Trimming took 1 base from V and 12 from J, leaving 13 bases between them. Germline values: CDR1 SGHTA, CDR2 FQGNSA. The CDR3 is 14 amino acids.

This clone is deemed large. The chain employs TRBV9 and TRBJ2-5, with TRBD2 matching over 11 bases. Germline lookup yields CDR1 SGDLS and CDR2 YYNGEE. CDR3 length: 16 amino acids. The trim removed 3 bases at V and 5 bases at J, leaving 9 bases unmatched. In nucleotides, the CDR3 is TGTGCCAGCAGCGAGAACTTAGCGGGGGGGCCGGAGACCCAGTACTTC. It encodes CASSENLAGGPETQYF.

This chain connects TRBV28 to TRBJ2-7; D call uncertain. CDR3 length equals 12 residues. V was clipped by 2 bases and J by 7 bases, with 9 bases between them. Germline CDR1 is MDHEN and CDR2 is SYDVKM. The CDR3: CASSLNPAEQYF. CDR3 bases: TGTGCCAGCAGTTTAAACCCGGCGGAGCAGTACTTC.

This clone has a handful of counts. The genes are TRBV6-5 and TRBJ1-2, with 9 nucleotides matching TRBD1. Germline V lookup: CDR1 MNHEY, CDR2 SVGAGI. CDR3 length equals 13 residues. The CDR3 nucleotides read TGTGGCTATTGGGACAGGGCCGCTGGTGGCTACACCTTC. This codes for CGYWDRAAGGYTF.

This clone was seen once. V and J are TRBV11-3 and TRBJ2-1, with D perhaps TRBD2 (6 bases). V shed 2 bases and J shed 6 bases, with 14 bases lying between them. This CDR3 region has 15 residues. Germline CDR1 SGHNT, CDR2 YENEEA. The CDR3 sequence: CASSLWSSGGNEQFF. CDR3 in DNA: TGTGCCAGCAGCTTATGGTCATCCGGGGGCAATGAGCAGTTCTTC.

V is TRBV6-1 and J is TRBJ2-4; 8 bases are a match to TRBD2. The CDR3 runs 16 residues. The germline V gene encodes CDR1 MNHNS and CDR2 SASEGT. The J segment lost 1 base and the V segment lost 1 base, leaving 3 bases of the junction unmatched. DNA of the CDR3: TGTGCCAGCAGTGAAGAGGGCGGGGGGGCCAAAAACATTCAGTACTTC. Its translation is CASSEEGGGAKNIQYF.

This clone has just one count. This could be a read error, since a much larger clone is one nucleotide away. V is TRBV7-6 and J is TRBJ2-7, with 7 positions matching TRBD1. This CDR3 contains 13 residues. J lost 6 bases, V lost 5 bases, and 7 bases had no gene match. Germline lookup yields CDR1 SGHVS and CDR2 FNYEAQ. CDR3 protein: CASSAPGQPEQYF. Here the CDR3 DNA reads TGTGCCAGCAGCGCGCCGGGACAGCCCGAGCAGTACTTC.

This clone showed up just a few times. The chain combines TRBV19 with TRBJ1-5, with D hard to call. Trimming shortened V by 9 bases and J by 11 bases, and 8 bases separated the two germline ends. This CDR3 has 9 amino acids. CDR1 and CDR2 (germline): LNHDA, SQIVND (reference sequence). In DNA form, the CDR3 reads TGTGCCAGCCCTCGGGCCCAGCATTTT. Protein: CASPRAQHF.

The chain recombines TRBV9 with TRBJ2-7; 10 nucleotides match TRBD2. The CDR3 runs 15 residues. Germline V CDR1 and CDR2: SGDLS, YYNGEE. With 0 bases clipped from V and 1 base from J, the junction kept 1 base outside the gene matches. CDR3 nucleotide sequence: TGTGCCAGCAGCGTAGGGACTAGCGGTTCCTACGAGCAGTACTTC. Amino acids: CASSVGTSGSYEQYF.

This rearrangement joins TRBV5-1 to TRBJ2-7, with a tentative D call TRBD1 (5 bases). Germline lookup yields CDR1 SGHRS and CDR2 YFSETQ. V lost 0 bases to trimming and J lost 2 bases, with 12 bases between them. The CDR3 totals 15 residues. CDR3: CASSLGQLSPYEQYF. CDR3 sequence (DNA): TGCGCCAGCAGCTTGGGACAGCTTTCCCCCTACGAGCAGTACTTC. Supplemented by reference TRBV5-1 and TRBJ2-7, the full variable domain reads KAGVTQTPRYLIKTRGQQVTLSCSPISGHRSVSWYQQTPGQGLQFLFEYFSETQRNKGNFPGRFSGRQFSNSRSEMNVSTLELGDSALYLCASSLGQLSPYEQYFGPGTRLTVT.

The CDR3 coding sequence is TGTGCCAGTAGTATCAGCGGGAGGGCGGGAAATGAGCAGTTCTTC. It translates to CASSISGRAGNEQFF. The chain links TRBV19 to TRBJ2-1, with 10 bases matching TRBD2. V lost 3 bases and J lost 7; bases outside the gene matches: 6. Germline loops: CDR1 LNHDA, CDR2 SQIVND (reference sequence). There are 15 residues in the CDR3.

CDR3 in DNA: TGTGCCAGCAGTTTCGACAACGGGCATGGCTATGGCTACACCTTC. Translating it yields CASSFDNGHGYGYTF. This chain uses TRBV6-6 with TRBJ1-2; D uncertain. The germline V gene encodes CDR1 MNHNY and CDR2 SVGAGI (reference sequence). Trimming cost V 4 bases and J 4 bases, with 16 bases left between them. The CDR3 is 15 amino acids.

This chain uses TRBV5-1 with TRBJ2-2; perhaps TRBD1 as D (5 bases). The germline gives CDR1 SGHRS, CDR2 YFSETQ. The CDR3 runs 18 residues. Trimming cost V 4 bases and J 5 bases, with 24 bases left between them. The CDR3, as DNA: TGCGCCAGCAGCGCAGGGTTGCTGGCATCAAAGGAGACCGGGGAGCTGTTTTTT. Protein sequence: CASSAGLLASKETGELFF.

This clone was recorded only once. The rearrangement links TRBV6-1 to TRBJ1-1; 7 nucleotides agree with TRBD1. The trim removed 5 bases at V and 1 base at J, leaving 4 bases unmatched. From germline, CDR1 is MNHNS and CDR2 SASEGT. CDR3 length: 14 amino acids. The CDR3 nucleotides are TGTGCCAGCAGTCTGGGACAGACGAACACTGAAGCTTTCTTT. It codes for CASSLGQTNTEAFF.

The V call is TRBV6-5, the J call TRBJ2-3; 7 bases match TRBD1. CDR1 is MNHEY, CDR2 SVGAGI, per germline. The CDR3 is 14 amino acids. The V segment lost 4 bases and the J segment 8 bases; nucleotides outside the gene matches: 9. CDR3 sequence: CASSSDRVRTTQYF. CDR3 bases: TGTGCCAGCAGTTCCGACAGGGTGAGGACTACGCAGTATTTT.

V is TRBV7-9 and J is TRBJ2-3; 11 positions agree with TRBD1. Trimming removed 5 bases from V and 6 bases from J; junction bases left unmatched: 10. Germline assignment: CDR1 SEHNR and CDR2 FQNEAQ (reference sequence). This CDR3 has 16 residues. This CDR3 reads CASSRGQGAQKDTQYF. The CDR3, as DNA: TGTGCCAGCAGCCGTGGACAGGGGGCACAAAAGGATACGCAGTATTTT.

This chain links TRBV10-3 with TRBJ2-5; 9 bases fit TRBD2. V shed 4 bases, J shed 2 bases, and the junction held 11 bases outside the gene matches. Germline CDR1 is ENHRY and CDR2 is SYGVKD. This CDR3 comprises 17 residues. The CDR3, as DNA: TGTGCCATCAGTGCCTCTTCCGCTAGCGGGGTGCAAGAGACCCAGTACTTC. Translating it yields CAISASSASGVQETQYF.

CDR3 region: CASSFPQPSGYTF. DNA of the CDR3: TGTGCCAGCAGCTTCCCGCAGCCAAGTGGCTACACCTTC. The chain employs TRBV5-6 and TRBJ1-2; D unresolved. The CDR3 covers 13 residues. Germline values: CDR1 SGHDT, CDR2 YYEEEE. Trimming took 2 bases from V and 7 from J, leaving 12 bases between them.

This clone was observed a single time. The chain links TRBV6-1 to TRBJ1-5; D gene unclear. Germline V gene lookup returns CDR1 MNHNS and CDR2 SASEGT. V lost 2 bases and J 4 bases, leaving 9 bases between the germline ends. CDR3 length: 14 amino acids. The CDR3 reads CASSEYTANQPQHF. In DNA form, the CDR3 reads TGTGCCAGCAGTGAATACACAGCGAATCAGCCCCAGCATTTT.

To note about this clone: Sequence at one end of the junction differs from germline and may be a read error. The chain carries TRBV5-4 and TRBJ2-1, with 9 bases aligning to TRBD1. The CDR3 extends over 14 amino acids. Germline-derived CDR1 and CDR2 are SGHNT and YYREEE (reference sequence). The CDR3 loop reads CTSKDRGNYNEQFF. CDR3 sequence (DNA): TGTACCAGCAAAGACAGGGGGAACTACAATGAGCAGTTCTTC.

The V and J genes are TRBV19 and TRBJ1-1; D remains ambiguous. The CDR3 sequence is 15 residues long. The germline CDR1 and CDR2 sequences are LNHDA and SQIVND (reference sequence). The germline V and J ends were trimmed by 4 bases and 0 bases, with 12 bases remaining between them. CDR3 DNA: TGTGCCAGTAGTAATGGGGAAGGAATGAACACTGAAGCTTTCTTT. It specifies CASSNGEGMNTEAFF.

This clone has a handful of counts. The gene calls are TRBV20-1 and TRBJ1-2, with no clear D. Germline V gene lookup returns CDR1 DFQATT and CDR2 SNEGSKA (reference sequence). This CDR3 has 11 residues. Trimming pared 4 bases from V and 4 bases from J, leaving 7 bases between. The CDR3 nucleotides read TGCAGTGCTAAAGAACTCTATGGCTACACCTTC. Translating it yields CSAKELYGYTF.

The chain uses TRBV18 and TRBJ2-5; the match to TRBD2 covers 7 bases. The end of the DNA is better explained by TRBJ2-7, so the J call may be wrong. CDR3 size: 17 residues. CDR1 KGHSH and CDR2 LQKENI come from the germline V gene. Here the CDR3 DNA reads TGTGCCAGCTCGCCGCGGACAAGCGGGATTCTCTCCTACGAGCAGTACTTC. Protein: CASSPRTSGILSYEQYF.

The genes are TRBV11-2 and TRBJ2-7; possibly TRBD2 for D (5 bases). Looked up from germline, CDR1 is SGHAT and CDR2 is FQNNGV. Deletions cut 1 base from V and 0 bases from J, with 7 bases between. This CDR3 region has 14 residues. CDR3 sequence (DNA): TGTGCCAGCAGCTTAGCGAGGGTCTCCTACGAGCAGTACTTC. Protein sequence: CASSLARVSYEQYF.

The rearrangement uses TRBV11-2 and TRBJ1-6; 7 bases line up with TRBD1. The ends lost 5 bases at V and 7 bases at J; junction bases unmatched: 11. This CDR3 region has 16 residues. In germline, CDR1 is SGHAT, CDR2 FQNNGV. CDR3 amino acids: CASSPRRQGANSPLHF. As DNA, the CDR3 is TGTGCCAGCAGCCCCCGCCGACAGGGTGCAAATTCACCCCTCCACTTT.

This clone came up a few times. The chain links TRBV4-3 to TRBJ1-1; the match to TRBD1 covers 8 bases. Germline values: CDR1 LGHNA, CDR2 YSLEER. There are 16 residues in the CDR3. J gave up 5 bases and V 1 base, and 9 bases lay outside the gene matches. CDR3 sequence reads: CASSQGTGGVSTEAFF. The DNA of the CDR3 is TGCGCCAGCAGCCAAGGTACAGGGGGAGTTAGTACTGAAGCTTTCTTT.

V usage is TRBV5-1 and J usage is TRBJ2-3; D unresolved. The CDR3 spans 15 residues. Germline V CDR1 and CDR2: SGHRS, YFSETQ. V lost 0 bases and J lost 6, with 14 bases in between. The CDR3 is CASSLVAVFMDTQYF. CDR3 bases: TGCGCCAGCAGCTTGGTGGCCGTTTTTATGGATACGCAGTATTTT.

The rearrangement joins TRBV18 to TRBJ2-7, with 11 bases lining up with TRBD2. Germline V gives CDR1 KGHSH, CDR2 LQKENI. The CDR3 covers 15 residues. The trim removed 4 bases at V and 0 bases at J, leaving 2 bases unmatched. CDR3 loop: CASSRLAGPSYEQYF. CDR3 in DNA: TGTGCCAGCTCACGACTAGCGGGGCCCTCCTACGAGCAGTACTTC.

This clone appeared once. The V gene is TRBV19, the J gene TRBJ2-7; weak D call: TRBD1 (5 bases). This CDR3 comprises 14 residues. Germline V gives CDR1 LNHDA, CDR2 SQIVND (reference sequence). V was shortened by 5 bases and J by 0 bases, with 11 bases between the two germline ends. Here the CDR3 DNA reads TGTGCCAGTAGTGAGAGACAGAGCTCCTACGAGCAGTACTTC. Protein: CASSERQSSYEQYF.

The chain recombines TRBV27 with TRBJ2-1, with 8 bases matching TRBD1. CDR3 size: 14 residues. With V trimmed by 4 bases and J by 8 bases, 7 bases remained unmatched. The germline V gene encodes CDR1 MNHEY and CDR2 SMNVEV (reference sequence). The chain's CDR3 is CASSSTGALHEQFF. The CDR3 nucleotides are TGTGCCAGCAGTTCGACAGGGGCTCTACATGAGCAGTTCTTC.

This rearrangement joins TRBV5-5 to TRBJ1-5, with a tentative D call TRBD1 (6 bases). Germline V gene data show CDR1 as SGHKS and CDR2 as YYEKEE (reference sequence). This CDR3 spans 15 amino acids. Trimming shortened V by 4 bases and J by 0 bases, and 11 bases separated the two germline ends. CDR3 protein: CASSRDINSNQPQHF. The CDR3, as DNA: TGTGCCAGCAGCAGGGACATCAATAGCAATCAGCCCCAGCATTTT.

The gene calls are TRBV5-1 and TRBJ1-4; D not resolved. V lost 0 bases and J 4 bases, leaving 10 bases between the germline ends. The CDR3 totals 15 residues. Germline V CDR1 and CDR2: SGHRS, YFSETQ. DNA for the CDR3: TGCGCCAGCAGCTTGGCGCTCTCACGTAATGAAAAACTGTTTTTT. Amino acids: CASSLALSRNEKLFF. Supplemented by reference TRBV5-1 and TRBJ1-4, the full variable domain reads KAGVTQTPRYLIKTRGQQVTLSCSPISGHRSVSWYQQTPGQGLQFLFEYFSETQRNKGNFPGRFSGRQFSNSRSEMNVSTLELGDSALYLCASSLALSRNEKLFFGSGTQLSVL.